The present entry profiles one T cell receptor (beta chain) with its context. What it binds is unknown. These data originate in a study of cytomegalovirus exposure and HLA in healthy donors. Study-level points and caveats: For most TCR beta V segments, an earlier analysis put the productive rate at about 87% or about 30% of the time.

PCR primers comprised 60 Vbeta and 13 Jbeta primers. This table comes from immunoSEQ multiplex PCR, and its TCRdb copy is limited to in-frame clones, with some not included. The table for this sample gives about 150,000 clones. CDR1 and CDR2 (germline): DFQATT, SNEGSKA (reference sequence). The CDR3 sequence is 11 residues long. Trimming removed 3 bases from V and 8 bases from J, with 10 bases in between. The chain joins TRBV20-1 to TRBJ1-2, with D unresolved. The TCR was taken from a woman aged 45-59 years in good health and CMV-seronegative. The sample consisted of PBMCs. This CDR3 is CSARWPLGYTF. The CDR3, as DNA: TGCAGTGCTAGGTGGCCCTTGGGCTACACCTTC.